This T cell receptor (beta chain) was sequenced during a study of T-cell memory formation after mild COVID-19. Study context: For the most part, TCR clusters were specific to one donor. Study-level points and caveats: Clones shrinking between day 15 and 85 showed a balanced CD4/CD8 split, and those that grew later tilted toward CD4+. Certain responding clones were present in pre-infection memory, suggesting participation of cross-reactive memory.

This clonotype was seen ten or more times. Its specificity is unknown. cDNA libraries for TCR alpha and TCR beta, carrying sample barcodes and UMIs, came from 5'RACE with constant-segment primers. TCRdb recomputed calls from the 5' RACE reads with MiXCR, one row per CDR3 protein. The sample shows 200,000 to 300,000 distinct CDR3 sequences, approximately 15% of them seen only once. Germline V gene data show CDR1 as LGHNA and CDR2 as YSLEER. The CDR3 is made up of 14 amino acids. V was shortened by 0 bases and J by 3 bases, with 8 bases between the two germline ends. The chain combines TRBV4-3 with TRBJ1-2; maybe TRBD1 (5 bases). Sequencing was done on a sample of PBMCs or a T cell subset sorted from them (not recorded which). This clonotype originated in an adult woman who had mild COVID-19 (a few samples of this study predate the infection). Cell type and time point are not known. CDR3 coding DNA: TGCGCCAGCAGCCAAGAGAGGGGAGACTATGGCTACACCTTC. Translating gives CASSQERGDYGYTF.